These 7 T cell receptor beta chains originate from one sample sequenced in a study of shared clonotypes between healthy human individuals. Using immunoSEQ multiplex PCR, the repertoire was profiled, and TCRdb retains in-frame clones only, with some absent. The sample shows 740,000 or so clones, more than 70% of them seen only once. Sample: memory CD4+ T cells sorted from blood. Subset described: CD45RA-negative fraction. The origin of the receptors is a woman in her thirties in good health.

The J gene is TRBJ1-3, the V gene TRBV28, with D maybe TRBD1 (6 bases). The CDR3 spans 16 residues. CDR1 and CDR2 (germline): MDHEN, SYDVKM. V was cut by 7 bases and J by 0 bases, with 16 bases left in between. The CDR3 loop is CASTLEQGISGNTIYF. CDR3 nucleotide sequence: TGTGCCAGCACCCTGGAACAGGGTATCTCTGGAAACACCATATATTTT.

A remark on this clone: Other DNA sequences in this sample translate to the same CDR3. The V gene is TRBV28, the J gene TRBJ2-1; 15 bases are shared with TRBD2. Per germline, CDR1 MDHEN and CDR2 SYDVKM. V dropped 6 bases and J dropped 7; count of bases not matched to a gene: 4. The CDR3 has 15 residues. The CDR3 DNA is TGTGCCAGCAGCCCCGGGACTAGCGGGAGGAATGAGCAGTTCTTC. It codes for CASSPGTSGRNEQFF. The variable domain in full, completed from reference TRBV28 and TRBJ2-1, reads DVKVTQSSRYLVKRTGEKVFLECVQDMDHENMFWYRQDPGLGLRLIYFSYDVKMKEKGDIPEGYSVSREKKERFSLILESASTNQTSMYLCASSPGTSGRNEQFFGPGTRLTVL.

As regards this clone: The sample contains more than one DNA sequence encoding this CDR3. The CDR3 DNA reads TGTGCCAGCAGGACTAGCGGGAGGTACAATGAGCAGTTCTTC. The encoded protein is CASRTSGRYNEQFF. The genes are TRBV28 and TRBJ2-1, with TRBD2 matching over 13 bases. Trimming took 6 bases from V and 4 from J; bases not matched to a gene: 0. Germline CDR1 and CDR2: MDHEN and SYDVKM. The CDR3 is 14 residues long.

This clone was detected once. CDR3 sequence: CASSLGLAGTFGETQYF. The CDR3 DNA reads TGCGCCAGCAGCTTGGGACTAGCGGGAACGTTTGGGGAGACCCAGTACTTC. The V call is TRBV5-1, the J call TRBJ2-5; 11 nucleotides agree with TRBD2. This CDR3 has 17 amino acids. After removal of 0 bases from V and 5 bases from J, the junction contained 9 bases not matched to a gene. The germline CDR1 and CDR2 sequences are SGHRS and YFSETQ.

As DNA, the CDR3 is TGTGCCAGCAGGACTCAACGTAGCTCCTACAATGAGCAGTTCTTC. This sequence encodes CASRTQRSSYNEQFF. V usage is TRBV5-4 and J usage is TRBJ2-1; D not certain. The CDR3 is 15 amino acids. Deletions cut 5 bases from V and 0 bases from J, with 12 bases between. The germline V gene has CDR1 SGHNT and CDR2 YYREEE (reference sequence).

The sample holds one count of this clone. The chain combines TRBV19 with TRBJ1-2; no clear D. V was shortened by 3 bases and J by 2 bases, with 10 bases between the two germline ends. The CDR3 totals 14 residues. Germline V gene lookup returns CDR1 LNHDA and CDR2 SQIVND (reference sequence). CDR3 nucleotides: TGTGCCAGTAGTATCGGTAGCGCAAACTATGGCTACACCTTC. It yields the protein CASSIGSANYGYTF.

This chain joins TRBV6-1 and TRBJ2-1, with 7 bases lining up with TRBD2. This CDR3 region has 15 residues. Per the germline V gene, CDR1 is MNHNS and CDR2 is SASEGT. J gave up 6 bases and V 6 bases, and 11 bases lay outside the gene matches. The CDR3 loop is CASRNRDYLPNEQFF. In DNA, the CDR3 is TGTGCCAGCAGGAACCGGGACTACCTTCCCAATGAGCAGTTCTTC.